The TCR beta chain under discussion was sequenced for a study of cytomegalovirus exposure and HLA in healthy donors. The study drew the donors from its 120-subject validation cohort, separate from the approximately 700-subject first cohort. Germline V gene data show CDR1 as PRHDT and CDR2 as FYEKMQ (reference sequence). The CDR3 runs to 19 residues. V lost 1 base, J lost 9 bases, and 17 bases stayed unmatched. To note about this clone: Its antigen is unknown.

The study's findings and limits: The study listed under 200 cytomegalovirus-associated TCR beta chains. Per published reports, the classifier diagnosed cytomegalovirus status with high specificity and sensitivity.

This table comes from immunoSEQ multiplex PCR, and its TCRdb copy is limited to in-frame clones, with some not included. The sample contains fewer than 400,000 clones, about nine tenths of which appear only once. The sequence derives from a young woman in good health and CMV-seronegative. The chain has TRBV13 and TRBJ2-1; 11 nucleotides align to TRBD2. Sequences were obtained from PBMCs. CDR3 amino acids: CASSLEGLAETGGLGEQFF. Here the CDR3 DNA reads TGTGCCAGCAGCTTAGAGGGACTAGCGGAAACGGGGGGTTTGGGTGAGCAGTTCTTC.